These 16 T cell receptor beta chains were all obtained from the same sample, sequenced in a study of T-cell memory formation after mild COVID-19 listed by TCRdb under 2021. The library was prepared using 5' RACE. The reads were generated on an Illumina NovaSeq 6000. TCRdb reanalyzed the raw reads on its own, using fastp at Q25 for trimming and MiXCR for clone calling, and kept in-frame beta chains. Each record represents a unique CDR3 protein, reported with the most common genes and DNA among its rows. This sample comprises hundreds of thousands of distinct CDR3 sequences, about 20% of them detected only once. About 8.2% of the sample is taken by the ten largest. Sequenced: PBMCs or a T cell subset sorted from them (not recorded which). These receptors were obtained from an adult woman who had mild COVID-19 (a few samples of this study predate the infection). The sample titles of this study are shuffled in the database, so cell type and time point are left out; the donor was told from shared clones.

This clonotype showed up many times. The rearrangement links TRBV5-1 to TRBJ2-5; TRBD2 matches at 7 bases. In germline, CDR1 is SGHRS, CDR2 YFSETQ. V shed 4 bases and J 1 base; nucleotides not matched to a gene: 10. The CDR3 has 16 residues. CDR3: CASSIAAGRFQETQYF. The CDR3 nucleotides read TGCGCCAGCAGCATCGCAGCGGGGAGATTCCAAGAGACCCAGTACTTC.

This clonotype was found a few times. This CDR3 is missing its conserved last phenylalanine or tryptophan, likely due to a read error. V gene TRBV11-2 combines with J gene TRBJ2-1; the D gene is possibly TRBD1 (6 bases). Per germline, CDR1 SGHAT and CDR2 FQNNGV. V lost 8 bases, J lost 7 bases, and 21 bases lay in between. The CDR3 has 15 residues. CDR3 nucleotide sequence: TGTGCCAGCGACCCCGGGACAACCACGGGTAATGAGCAGTTCTTA. Amino acids: CASDPGTTTGNEQFL.

This clonotype has a count of ten or more. This chain links TRBV3-1 with TRBJ2-5; 8 bases match TRBD2. Looked up from germline, CDR1 is LGHDT and CDR2 is YNNKEL (reference sequence). This CDR3 region has 17 residues. Trimming cost V 0 bases and J 1 base; bases outside gene matches: 7. DNA for the CDR3: TGTGCCAGCAGCCAAGATGCGACTAGCGCAAGCCAAGAGACCCAGTACTTC. Its protein product is CASSQDATSASQETQYF.

This clonotype was seen repeatedly, ten times or more. The V call is TRBV29-1, the J call TRBJ2-3; D is possibly TRBD1 or TRBD2 (6 bases each). CDR1 SQVTM and CDR2 ANQGSEA come from the germline V gene. Trimming cost V 4 bases and J 0 bases, with 8 bases left between them. CDR3 length equals 13 residues. The CDR3 protein is CSVGGASTDTQYF. CDR3 DNA: TGCAGCGTTGGGGGGGCAAGCACAGATACGCAGTATTTT.

V is TRBV6-6 and J is TRBJ2-3; tentatively, D is TRBD1 or TRBD2 (5 bases each). V was pared by 8 bases and J by 6 bases, with 12 bases between. This CDR3 is built from 12 residues. Germline V lookup: CDR1 MNHNY, CDR2 SVGAGI (reference sequence). The CDR3 reads CASRHEGDTQYF. CDR3 nucleotide sequence: TGTGCCAGCCGGCACGAGGGGGATACGCAGTATTTT.

This clonotype was recorded a few times. V is TRBV24-1 and J is TRBJ1-5, with a tentative D call TRBD1 (6 bases). V gave up 2 bases and J gave up 0 bases, with 10 bases separating them. The CDR3 totals 16 residues. Germline CDR1 reads KGHDR; CDR2 reads SFDVKD. CDR3 in DNA: TGTGCCACCAGTGATTCCGGACAGCATAGCAATCAGCCCCAGCATTTT. It encodes CATSDSGQHSNQPQHF.

The V gene is TRBV4-1, the J gene TRBJ2-1; 10 bases match TRBD1. The germline V gene encodes CDR1 MGHRA and CDR2 YSYEKL. V was pared by 3 bases and J by 6 bases, with 5 bases of the junction left unmatched. The CDR3 has 15 residues. CDR3 nucleotides: TGCGCCAGCAGCCAGGGACAGGGGAACGCCAATGAGCAGTTCTTC. It codes for CASSQGQGNANEQFF.

V is TRBV4-2 and J is TRBJ2-7; D gene uncertain. Per the germline V gene, CDR1 is LGHNA and CDR2 is YNFKEQ. The CDR3 runs 15 residues. V was pared by 3 bases and J by 2 bases, with 14 bases between. The CDR3 nucleotides are TGTGCCAGCAGCCAGGATTCTTACTTGCCCTACGAGCAGTACTTC. Translated: CASSQDSYLPYEQYF.

This clonotype has only a few counts. The CDR3 DNA follows: TGCAGCGTTGAAGATTCCCAGGGAAAAACAGATACGCAGTATTTT. It translates to CSVEDSQGKTDTQYF. The V gene is TRBV29-1, the J gene TRBJ2-3, with TRBD1 as a possible D gene (5 bases). The ends were cut back, 0 bases at V and 3 bases at J, with 13 bases in the middle. The CDR3 spans 15 residues. Germline V gene lookup returns CDR1 SQVTM and CDR2 ANQGSEA.

V gene TRBV7-2 combines with J gene TRBJ1-1; a possible D gene is TRBD1 (6 bases). The CDR3 is made up of 15 amino acids. Trimming stripped 5 bases from V and 1 base from J, with 14 bases between. CDR1 is SGHTA and CDR2 is FQGNSA in the germline V gene. In DNA form, the CDR3 reads TGTGCCAGCAGCCCACAGGGTGCTCCGAACACTGAAGCTTTCTTT. This sequence encodes CASSPQGAPNTEAFF.

The table lists this clonotype with a few counts. The J gene is TRBJ2-6, the V gene TRBV20-1; D is uncertain. Trimming took off 1 base at V and 1 base at J, with 17 bases between the two ends. The length of the CDR3 is 18 residues. Germline lookup yields CDR1 DFQATT and CDR2 SNEGSKA (reference sequence). CDR3 in amino acids: CSARAPESWISGANVLTF. The DNA for the CDR3 is TGCAGTGCTAGAGCTCCCGAGAGTTGGATTTCTGGGGCCAACGTCCTGACTTTC.

This clonotype was seen only a few times. The chain carries TRBV12-5 and TRBJ1-2; 7 bases map to TRBD1. From germline, CDR1 is LGHNT and CDR2 FRNRAP. There are 12 residues in the CDR3. V was pared by 5 bases and J by 8 bases, with 5 bases of the junction left unmatched. The CDR3 spells CASGPDRDGYTF. CDR3 in DNA: TGTGCTAGTGGTCCAGACAGGGACGGCTACACCTTC.

This chain connects TRBV9 to TRBJ1-5; TRBD1 agrees at 7 bases. Trimming removed 3 bases from V and 6 bases from J; junction bases left unmatched: 9. Per the germline V gene, CDR1 is SGDLS and CDR2 is YYNGEE. This CDR3 comprises 15 residues. This chain's CDR3 is CASSGEGATGQPQHF. The CDR3 DNA sequence: TGTGCCAGCAGCGGGGAGGGGGCAACGGGTCAGCCCCAGCATTTT.

V gene TRBV28 combines with J gene TRBJ1-1, with D unclear. CDR1 MDHEN and CDR2 SYDVKM come from the germline V gene. The CDR3 has 14 residues. The germline V and J ends were trimmed by 6 bases and 0 bases, with 11 bases remaining between them. Here the CDR3 reads CASRVGIMNTEAFF. CDR3 coding DNA: TGTGCCAGCAGGGTCGGCATAATGAACACTGAAGCTTTCTTT.

This clonotype was seen more than once but under ten times. The chain recombines TRBV6-5 with TRBJ1-1; D remains unclear. Germline V gives CDR1 MNHEY, CDR2 SVGAGI. V was pared by 0 bases and J by 0 bases, with 11 bases between. This CDR3 has 16 amino acids. The CDR3 DNA sequence: TGTGCCAGCAGTTACTCGAGGGAGAGTATGAACACTGAAGCTTTCTTT. Protein product: CASSYSRESMNTEAFF.

This clonotype has just a few counts. The V gene is TRBV2, the J gene TRBJ1-5, with 9 bases aligning to TRBD1. Germline CDR1 and CDR2: SNHLY and FYNNEI. The CDR3 extends over 15 amino acids. J gave up 7 bases and V 7 bases, and 11 bases lay outside the gene matches. The CDR3 nucleotides read TGTGCCAGCACCGAGAACAGGGGGCGAATCCAGCCCCAGCATTTT. Residues: CASTENRGRIQPQHF.